These T cell receptor beta chains were read from a single sample in a study of PD-L1 blockade in urothelial cancer. Sequenced by immunoSEQ multiplex PCR; TCRdb stores in-frame clones only, minus some. Of some 76,000 clones listed, about 88% were seen once; the top ten hold roughly 3.4%. Sequenced material: PBMCs, taken around atezolizumab (anti-PD-L1) treatment. The receptors originated from a man aged 55 to 70 with urothelial cancer. Both conserved end residues are part of each CDR3. The D gene is left open where the match is weak. Clone size is not always given. Where it is, it says once, few, many or a class for expanded clones.

D gene: NA
clone size: once
J gene: TRBJ1-4
V gene: TRBV19
CDR3 DNA: TGTGCCAGTATTGGGAGCGGCGAAAAACTGTTTTTT
CDR3 protein: CASIGSGEKLFF

D gene: NA
clone size: NA
J gene: TRBJ2-5
V gene: TRBV5-1
CDR3 DNA: TGCGCCAGCAGCTTGGCCGGGCGGGACGCAAGACAAGAGACCCAGTACTTC
CDR3 protein: CASSLAGRDARQETQYF

D gene: TRBD1
clone size: NA
J gene: TRBJ2-5
V gene: TRBV5-4
CDR3 DNA: TGTGCCAGCAGCCCCAAACAGGGGTCAGAGACCCAGTACTTC
CDR3 protein: CASSPKQGSETQYF

D gene: NA
clone size: NA
J gene: TRBJ2-3
V gene: TRBV7-2
CDR3 DNA: TGTGCCAGCAGCTTAGATCTAGATACGCAGTATTTT
CDR3 protein: CASSLDLDTQYF

D gene: TRBD1
clone size: NA
J gene: TRBJ1-5
V gene: TRBV19
CDR3 DNA: TGTGCCACCAGACAGGGTAGCAATCAGCCCCAGCATTTT
CDR3 protein: CATRQGSNQPQHF

D gene: TRBD2
clone size: NA
J gene: TRBJ2-5
V gene: TRBV9
CDR3 DNA: TGTGCCAGCAGCGTTGGGGCTAGCGGGGGGGCCTTAGAGACCCAGTACTTC
CDR3 protein: CASSVGASGGALETQYF

D gene: NA
clone size: NA
J gene: TRBJ1-2
V gene: TRBV5-1
CDR3 DNA: TGCGCCAGCAGCTTGGCCGGGTCTTCTAACTATGGCTACACCTTC
CDR3 protein: CASSLAGSSNYGYTF

D gene: NA
clone size: NA
J gene: TRBJ2-3
V gene: TRBV4-2
CDR3 DNA: TGTGCCAGCAGGTTAGGAGGGGTCCCGGGAGATACGCAGTATTTT
CDR3 protein: CASRLGGVPGDTQYF

D gene: NA
clone size: NA
J gene: TRBJ1-6
V gene: TRBV4-1
CDR3 DNA: TGCGCCAGCAGCCAAGATCGGGGTGCCCTCCACTTT
CDR3 protein: CASSQDRGALHF

D gene: TRBD1
clone size: NA
J gene: TRBJ1-3
V gene: TRBV5-1
CDR3 DNA: TGCGCCAGCAGCTTGGTTCCGGTGACAGGGGGCACGACTGGAAACACCATATATTTT
CDR3 protein: CASSLVPVTGGTTGNTIYF

D gene: NA
clone size: once
J gene: TRBJ2-1
V gene: TRBV5-6
CDR3 DNA: TGTGCCAGCAGCTTGGTGGTGTCGGGGCAGTTCTTC
CDR3 protein: CASSLVVSGQFF

D gene: TRBD1
clone size: NA
J gene: TRBJ1-2
V gene: TRBV19
CDR3 DNA: TGTGCCAGTACTCGACAGGGTACTAACTATGGCTACACCTTC
CDR3 protein: CASTRQGTNYGYTF

D gene: NA
clone size: once
J gene: TRBJ2-5
V gene: TRBV11-2
CDR3 DNA: TGTGCCAGCAGCTTAGGAGCGTCTTTATCGGAGACCCAGTACTTC
CDR3 protein: CASSLGASLSETQYF

D gene: NA
clone size: NA
J gene: TRBJ2-7
V gene: TRBV7-9
CDR3 DNA: TGTGCCAGCATCCCGGGCCAGGGCTACGAGCAGTACTTC
CDR3 protein: CASIPGQGYEQYF

D gene: NA
clone size: NA
J gene: TRBJ2-1
V gene: TRBV7-3
CDR3 DNA: TGTGCCAGCAGCCCGGGGAGCTCCTACAATGAGCAGTTCTTC
CDR3 protein: CASSPGSSYNEQFF

D gene: TRBD1
clone size: NA
J gene: TRBJ1-4
V gene: TRBV5-4
CDR3 DNA: TGTGCCAGCAGCATAAACAGGGGCTCTAATGAAAAACTGTTTTTT
CDR3 protein: CASSINRGSNEKLFF

D gene: NA
clone size: NA
J gene: TRBJ1-2
V gene: TRBV7-9
CDR3 DNA: TGTGCCAGCAGCTTAGACAGCTATGGCTACACCTTC
CDR3 protein: CASSLDSYGYTF

D gene: TRBD1
clone size: NA
J gene: TRBJ1-2
V gene: TRBV7-9
CDR3 DNA: TGTGCCAGCAGCCGGGACAGGGCTTTTAACTATGGCTACACCTTC
CDR3 protein: CASSRDRAFNYGYTF

D gene: TRBD2
clone size: NA
J gene: TRBJ2-1
V gene: TRBV30
CDR3 DNA: TGTGCCTGGACCGGCGGGGGAGGATACAATGAGCAGTTCTTC
CDR3 protein: CAWTGGGGYNEQFF

D gene: TRBD2
clone size: NA
J gene: TRBJ2-5
V gene: TRBV5-1
CDR3 DNA: TGCGCCAGCAGCTTGGGCGGGAGGCTGGGGAAGTACTTC
CDR3 protein: CASSLGGRLGKYF

D gene: NA
clone size: few
J gene: TRBJ1-2
V gene: TRBV7-2
CDR3 DNA: TGTGCCAGCACCCGAGACAGGACCTATGGCTACACCTTC
CDR3 protein: CASTRDRTYGYTF

D gene: TRBD2
clone size: once
J gene: TRBJ2-3
V gene: TRBV6-1
CDR3 DNA: TGTGCCAGCAGTGAAATTACTAGCGGGGGGGCGACTCGCACAGATACGCAGTATTTT
CDR3 protein: CASSEITSGGATRTDTQYF

D gene: TRBD2
clone size: NA
J gene: TRBJ2-2
V gene: TRBV28
CDR3 DNA: TGTGCCACCCGACTAGCGGAGGGTAAGAGCACCGGGGAGCTGTTTTTT
CDR3 protein: CATRLAEGKSTGELFF

D gene: NA
clone size: NA
J gene: TRBJ2-5
V gene: TRBV7-9
CDR3 DNA: TGTGCCAGCAGCCCCGGGGCTGGGGGGCAAGAGACCCAGTACTTC
CDR3 protein: CASSPGAGGQETQYF

D gene: TRBD1
clone size: few
J gene: TRBJ2-2
V gene: TRBV28
CDR3 DNA: TGTGCCAGCAGCCCCGACAGGGCTAACACCGGGGAGCTGTTTTTT
CDR3 protein: CASSPDRANTGELFF

D gene: TRBD1
clone size: NA
J gene: TRBJ1-6
V gene: TRBV5-1
CDR3 DNA: TGCGCCAGCACCCTGGACAGGGTCTCCTATAATTCACCCCTCCACTTT
CDR3 protein: CASTLDRVSYNSPLHF

D gene: NA
clone size: NA
J gene: TRBJ2-7
V gene: TRBV7-9
CDR3 DNA: TGTGCCAGCAGCAGCCGGGACACAGCCTACGAGCAGTACTTC
CDR3 protein: CASSSRDTAYEQYF

D gene: TRBD2
clone size: NA
J gene: TRBJ2-1
V gene: TRBV13
CDR3 DNA: TGTGCCAGCAGCCCTTACGCCTCAAGACTAGCGGGGTACAATGAGCAGTTCTTC
CDR3 protein: CASSPYASRLAGYNEQFF

D gene: TRBD2
clone size: NA
J gene: TRBJ2-3
V gene: TRBV30
CDR3 DNA: TGTGCCTGGAATAGCGGGGGGGTAAGAGATACGCAGTATTTT
CDR3 protein: CAWNSGGVRDTQYF

D gene: NA
clone size: few
J gene: TRBJ1-1
V gene: TRBV30
CDR3 DNA: TGTGCCTGGGGGCACACTGAAGCTTTCTTT
CDR3 protein: CAWGHTEAFF

D gene: NA
clone size: NA
J gene: TRBJ1-2
V gene: TRBV5-4
CDR3 DNA: TGTGCCAGCAGCAAAGGCCCGGGGGGCTACACCTTC
CDR3 protein: CASSKGPGGYTF

D gene: NA
clone size: once
J gene: TRBJ2-5
V gene: TRBV2
CDR3 DNA: TGTGCCAGCAGGTCCCCAGGGGAGACCCAGTACTTC
CDR3 protein: CASRSPGETQYF

D gene: TRBD1
clone size: NA
J gene: TRBJ1-4
V gene: TRBV7-2
CDR3 DNA: TGTGCCAGCAGCCCAGGGGGCGCGAGGGAAAAACTGTTTTTT
CDR3 protein: CASSPGGAREKLFF

D gene: TRBD2
clone size: NA
J gene: TRBJ2-1
V gene: TRBV28
CDR3 DNA: TGTGCCAGCAGTCCTCAGGGACTAGCGGGAGGGCTTCTAGCCGAGCAGTTCTTC
CDR3 protein: CASSPQGLAGGLLAEQFF

D gene: NA
clone size: NA
J gene: TRBJ2-2
V gene: TRBV12-5
CDR3 DNA: TGTGCTAGTGGTCCCAGGACAGCTTTTCAAACCGGGGAGCTGTTTTTT
CDR3 protein: CASGPRTAFQTGELFF

D gene: TRBD2
clone size: NA
J gene: TRBJ2-3
V gene: TRBV6-1
CDR3 DNA: TGTGCCAGCAGTGATTTAGGCGGGGGGTCACGCACAGATACGCAGTATTTT
CDR3 protein: CASSDLGGGSRTDTQYF

D gene: NA
clone size: once
J gene: TRBJ2-7
V gene: TRBV27
CDR3 DNA: TGTGCCAGCAGCCTTGTGGACCAGGGCTACGAGCAGTACTTC
CDR3 protein: CASSLVDQGYEQYF